The 18 T cell receptor beta chains reported below all come from one sample, sequenced in a study of blood T cell repertoires in COVID-19. Repertoires were generated with immunoSEQ multiplex PCR, while TCRdb's copy carries only in-frame clones and drops some. The data hold approximately 150,000 clones, with roughly 83% observed a single time. Sequences were obtained from peripheral blood. The source of these receptors is a man aged 55 to 70 with acute or convalescent COVID-19.

The chain combines TRBV29-1 with TRBJ1-2; 8 positions agree with TRBD1. The CDR3 has 13 residues. Germline-derived CDR1 and CDR2 are SQVTM and ANQGSEA. Trimming removed 7 bases from V and 0 bases from J; junction bases left unmatched: 4. CDR3 sequence (DNA): TGCAGCGCTCGACAGGGGACTAACTATGGCTACACCTTC. Translating it yields CSARQGTNYGYTF.

The chain combines TRBV4-2 with TRBJ2-7; a weak D match, TRBD2 (6 bases). The V end lost 0 bases, the J end lost 6 bases, and 12 bases lay between the germline ends. The CDR3 has 14 amino acids. Germline V gene sequence: CDR1 LGHNA, CDR2 YNFKEQ. The DNA of the CDR3 is TGTGCCAGCAGCCAAGATGGCCCGGGACTCGAGCAGTACTTC. Encoded protein: CASSQDGPGLEQYF.

The chain joins TRBV19 to TRBJ1-1, with 9 bases that match TRBD1. Looked up from germline, CDR1 is LNHDA and CDR2 is SQIVND (reference sequence). This CDR3 spans 17 amino acids. V shed 6 bases and J 0 bases; nucleotides not matched to a gene: 11. The CDR3 DNA reads as TGTGCCAGTAGGCCGGACAGGGGTGAGGGGATGAACACTGAAGCTTTCTTT. This gives the protein CASRPDRGEGMNTEAFF.

J is TRBJ2-7 and V is TRBV2; unclear D gene. The CDR3 extends over 11 amino acids. V was shortened by 6 bases and J by 4 bases, with 7 bases between the two germline ends. Germline-derived CDR1 and CDR2 are SNHLY and FYNNEI. The CDR3 reads CASSQKYEQYF. CDR3 nucleotides: TGTGCCAGCAGCCAAAAATACGAGCAGTACTTC. Combining the CDR3 with reference TRBV2 and TRBJ2-7 gives the whole variable domain EPEVTQTPSHQVTQMGQEVILRCVPISNHLYFYWYRQILGQKVEFLVSFYNNEISEKSEIFDDQFSVERPDGSNFTLKIRSTKLEDSAMYFCASSQKYEQYFGPGTRLTVT.

The count of this clone is one. The chain is built from TRBV5-1 and TRBJ1-5; weak D call: TRBD1 (6 bases). The length of the CDR3 is 15 residues. The germline V and J ends were trimmed by 4 bases and 1 base, with 12 bases remaining between them. CDR1 is SGHRS and CDR2 is YFSETQ in the germline V gene. The CDR3 DNA is TGCGCCAGCAGCCCATCAGGGGCGAGCAATCAGCCCCAGCATTTT. Translating gives CASSPSGASNQPQHF.

This sequence joins TRBV1 and TRBJ1-1; the DNA was not compared with TRBD1, the D call given in the table. TRBV1 is a known pseudogene. This CDR3 is built from 18 residues. This chain's CDR3 is CTSSLGRQEYSQNTEAFF. CDR3 coding DNA: TGCACCAGCAGCCTAGGGAGACAGGAGTATAGCCAGAACACTGAAGCTTTCTTT.

The rearrangement joins TRBV7-2 to TRBJ2-6; D is unresolved. CDR1 and CDR2 (germline): SGHTA, FQGNSA. The CDR3 runs 17 residues. Trimming shortened V by 1 base and J by 2 bases, and 12 bases separated the two germline ends. CDR3 amino acids: CASSLGTSTAGANVLTF. DNA of the CDR3: TGTGCCAGCAGCTTAGGTACGTCTACCGCTGGGGCCAACGTCCTGACTTTC.

The V call is TRBV29-1, the J call TRBJ2-1, with 9 positions matching TRBD2. Germline V gene lookup returns CDR1 SQVTM and CDR2 ANQGSEA. Trimming removed 6 bases from V and 6 bases from J; junction bases left unmatched: 9. This CDR3 region has 14 residues. CDR3 protein: CSVAHSGRPNEQFF. The CDR3 nucleotides read TGCAGCGTCGCCCATAGCGGGAGACCCAATGAGCAGTTCTTC.

This clone was observed a single time. This sequence joins TRBV19 and TRBJ2-7; the match to TRBD1 covers 7 bases. This CDR3 has 14 amino acids. Germline CDR1 reads LNHDA; CDR2 reads SQIVND (reference sequence). J lost 0 bases, V lost 6 bases, and 5 bases had no gene match. The CDR3 bases are TGTGCCAGTAGGGTGACAGGGCGCTCCTACGAGCAGTACTTC. It codes for CASRVTGRSYEQYF.

The rearrangement uses TRBV5-6 and TRBJ1-1; TRBD1 aligns across 10 bases. V shed 3 bases and J 0 bases; nucleotides not matched to a gene: 8. Germline V lookup: CDR1 SGHDT, CDR2 YYEEEE. The CDR3 extends over 17 amino acids. The CDR3 DNA reads TGTGCCAGCAGCTCGCCGGGACAGGGGACAATGAACACTGAAGCTTTCTTT. It codes for CASSSPGQGTMNTEAFF. Full variable domain (missing parts from reference TRBV5-6 and TRBJ1-1): DAGVTQSPTHLIKTRGQQVTLRCSPKSGHDTVSWYQQALGQGPQFIFQYYEEEERQRGNFPDRFSGHQFPNYSSELNVNALLLGDSALYLCASSSPGQGTMNTEAFFGQGTRLTVV.

The J gene is TRBJ2-1, the V gene TRBV9, with 8 bases identical to TRBD2. V lost 2 bases to trimming and J lost 2 bases; unmatched junction nucleotides: 3. Germline CDR1 is SGDLS and CDR2 is YYNGEE. This CDR3 region has 15 residues. The DNA of the CDR3 is TGTGCCAGCAGCGTTAGCGGGGTCGCCTACAATGAGCAGTTCTTC. This encodes CASSVSGVAYNEQFF.

The table lists this clone with a count of one. This chain links TRBV5-1 with TRBJ2-7; possibly TRBD1 for D (5 bases). V was cut by 1 base and J by 4 bases, with 6 bases left in between. CDR3 length equals 12 residues. Germline CDR1 SGHRS, CDR2 YFSETQ. The CDR3 coding sequence is TGCGCCAGCAGCTTGACAGGTTACGAGCAGTACTTC. This translates into CASSLTGYEQYF. Variable domain in full (rest from reference TRBV5-1 and TRBJ2-7): KAGVTQTPRYLIKTRGQQVTLSCSPISGHRSVSWYQQTPGQGLQFLFEYFSETQRNKGNFPGRFSGRQFSNSRSEMNVSTLELGDSALYLCASSLTGYEQYFGPGTRLTVT.

This clone was seen only a few times. The chain joins TRBV29-1 to TRBJ2-7; 8 bases agree with TRBD1. This CDR3 comprises 14 residues. From germline, CDR1 is SQVTM and CDR2 ANQGSEA. Unmatched junction bases numbered 12, after V lost 4 bases and J lost 7 bases. In DNA, the CDR3 is TGCAGCGTTGTGCCGCGACAGGGGATACGGGAGCAGTACTTC. Its translation: CSVVPRQGIREQYF.

J is TRBJ2-1 and V is TRBV5-1; D may be TRBD2 (5 bases). Germline CDR1 reads SGHRS; CDR2 reads YFSETQ. The V gene lost 0 bases and the J gene lost 7 bases, with 8 bases spanning the gap. CDR3 length equals 13 residues. Written as DNA, the CDR3 is TGCGCCAGCAGCTTGGGGATAGCGAATGAGCAGTTCTTC. Translating gives CASSLGIANEQFF.

The chain recombines TRBV5-8 with TRBJ2-2; 8 bases match TRBD2. V was pared by 1 base and J by 4 bases, with 3 bases of the junction left unmatched. CDR1 is SGHTS, CDR2 YDEGEE, per germline. The CDR3 is made up of 15 amino acids. The CDR3 here is CASSLRRGATGELFF. CDR3 DNA: TGTGCCAGCAGCTTGCGGCGGGGGGCCACCGGGGAGCTGTTTTTT.

This sequence joins TRBV7-8 and TRBJ2-5, with 7 nucleotides matching TRBD1. This CDR3 has 14 residues. After removal of 2 bases from V and 5 bases from J, the junction contained 5 bases not matched to a gene. CDR1 is SGHVS, CDR2 FQNEAQ, per germline. The CDR3 spells CASSLHRGWETQYF. CDR3 in DNA: TGTGCCAGCAGCTTACACAGGGGTTGGGAGACCCAGTACTTC.

The chain combines TRBV3-1 (or the pseudogene TRBV3-2) with TRBJ2-5; perhaps TRBD2 as D (6 bases). Looked up from germline, CDR1 is LGHDT and CDR2 is YNNKEL (reference sequence). The germline V and J ends were trimmed by 5 bases and 3 bases, with 10 bases remaining between them. The CDR3 loop spans 13 amino acids. CDR3 in DNA: TGTGCCAGCAGCATGGCGGGGAAAGAGACCCAGTACTTC. Translating it yields CASSMAGKETQYF.

The DNA for the CDR3 is TGTGCCAGCTCACAATTCTTCGGGACAGGCCAAAACTCCTACGAGCAGTACTTC. It translates to CASSQFFGTGQNSYEQYF. This chain joins TRBV18 and TRBJ2-7; 8 bases map to TRBD1. After removal of 4 bases from V and 0 bases from J, the junction contained 14 bases not matched to a gene. The CDR3 consists of 18 residues. Germline-derived CDR1 and CDR2 are KGHSH and LQKENI.